The T cell receptor (beta chain) under discussion was sequenced for a study of blood T cell repertoires in COVID-19. J gave up 2 bases and V 8 bases, and 10 bases lay outside the gene matches. This CDR3 comprises 15 residues. Germline values: CDR1 LNHDA, CDR2 SQIVND (reference sequence). Generated by immunoSEQ multiplex PCR, the TCRdb table keeps only in-frame clones and is missing some. The table has 100,000 or so clones, 80% to 90% seen once. The clonotype was recovered from a human donor in a cohort sampled during active COVID-19. This chain joins TRBV19 and TRBJ2-3, with 7 bases lining up with TRBD1. The material sequenced was peripheral blood. The CDR3 spells CASRTGASATDTQYF. CDR3 bases: TGTGCCAGTCGCACAGGGGCCAGTGCCACAGATACGCAGTATTTT.